The T cell receptor (beta chain) described here comes from a study of blood T cell repertoires in COVID-19. On the study more broadly: The origin of the acute and convalescent COVID-19 samples was the United States, Italy and Spain. T cells, B-cell-depleted T cells, or PBMCs supplied cDNA or gDNA.

Germline-derived CDR1 and CDR2 are SGHNT and YYREEE (reference sequence). The V segment lost 4 bases and the J segment 5 bases; nucleotides outside the gene matches: 6. The CDR3 runs 15 residues. This clone appeared once. Source study methods: The authors estimated nucleated cell counts from reference gene primer amplification. The repertoire was sequenced with immunoSEQ multiplex PCR; TCRdb's copy has only in-frame clones and lacks some. The DNA gave D and trimming, while V, J and clone size come from that table. The sample has about 280,000 clones, around 90% seen once. Participant ages covered about 18 to 95 years across 24 US areas.

The sequence derives from a man between 40 and 49 years old who had been exposed to COVID-19. V is TRBV5-4 and J is TRBJ1-4, with 9 bases identical to TRBD1. The sample was PBMCs or T cells enriched from blood (not recorded which). This chain's CDR3 is CASSDRDRENEKLFF. The CDR3, as DNA: TGTGCCAGCAGCGACCGGGACAGGGAGAATGAAAAACTGTTTTTT.